This T cell receptor (beta chain) was sequenced in a study of blood T cell repertoires in COVID-19. The wider study: PBMCs, B-cell-depleted T cells, or T cells were the source of the cDNA or gDNA that made up the material.

In the authors' methods: Amplification of reference gene primers was used by the study to estimate nucleated cell counts. Measured with immunoSEQ multiplex PCR; TCRdb has only the in-frame clones, and not every one. V, J and clone size are taken as reported in that table, and D and trimming were inferred from the DNA itself. The data contain roughly 380,000 clones, more than 75% of them singletons. The CDR3 contains 15 residues. The V gene's germline CDR1 is GTSNPN and CDR2 SVGIG (reference sequence). The ends lost 3 bases at V and 1 base at J; junction bases unmatched: 6. The sequence was collected from a human donor with acute or convalescent COVID-19. The donor label of this sample is uncertain. The chain uses TRBV30 and TRBJ1-1; 9 positions agree with TRBD1. Sequencing was carried out using peripheral blood. The CDR3 protein is CAWSRRTGANTEAFF. CDR3 nucleotide sequence: TGTGCCTGGAGCCGAAGGACAGGGGCGAACACTGAAGCTTTCTTT.